One and the same sample provided the 14 T cell receptor beta chains below, sequenced in a study of beta chain features in type 1 diabetes. The authors reverse transcribed all of the isolated RNA, so sequencing captured expressed TCRB transcripts. The repertoire was sequenced with immunoSEQ multiplex PCR; TCRdb's copy has only in-frame clones and lacks some. The top ten clones hold about 0.027% of a sample with a few hundred thousand clones, 20% of them seen once. Study results and limitations: A moderate, significant TCRB CDR3 shortening appeared in type 1 diabetes across four CD4+ subsets.

Their target antigens are unknown. Sequenced sample: naive CD4+ T cells from blood. The receptors shown here come from a woman between 40 and 55 years old with type 1 diabetes.

The chain has TRBV9 and TRBJ2-7; 7 bases fit TRBD1. There are 13 residues in the CDR3. The J segment lost 7 bases and the V segment lost 2 bases, leaving 6 bases of the junction unmatched. CDR1 is SGDLS, CDR2 YYNGEE, per germline. In DNA form, the CDR3 reads TGTGCCAGCAGCGTGACAGGGTCCGGGGAGCAGTACTTC. This encodes CASSVTGSGEQYF.

The table lists this clone with a few counts. This sequence joins TRBV4-3 and TRBJ1-3; TRBD1 is a possible D gene (5 bases). In germline, CDR1 is LGHNA, CDR2 YSLEER. V was shortened by 1 base and J by 0 bases, with 10 bases between the two germline ends. The CDR3 is 16 residues long. CDR3 nucleotides: TGCGCCAGCAGCCAAGGTCGGGGGAACTCTGGAAACACCATATATTTT. Translating gives CASSQGRGNSGNTIYF.

The J gene is TRBJ2-7, the V gene TRBV9, with D unresolved. CDR1 and CDR2 (germline): SGDLS, YYNGEE. V dropped 0 bases and J dropped 6 bases, with 16 bases sitting between them. CDR3 length equals 15 residues. The CDR3 DNA follows: TGTGCCAGCAGCGTAGGCCCTCACCTAGACGGCGAGCAGTACTTC. It specifies CASSVGPHLDGEQYF.

The J gene is TRBJ2-1, the V gene TRBV9; 11 bases line up with TRBD1. Germline V gives CDR1 SGDLS, CDR2 YYNGEE. The length of the CDR3 is 15 residues. V was pared by 6 bases and J by 5 bases, with 7 bases of the junction left unmatched. CDR3 protein: CASTRTGGDHNEQFF. The CDR3 nucleotides are TGTGCCAGCACCCGGACAGGGGGCGATCACAATGAGCAGTTCTTC. The full variable domain, its missing parts supplied by reference TRBV9 and TRBJ2-1, is DSGVTQTPKHLITATGQRVTLRCSPRSGDLSVYWYQQSLDQGLQFLIQYYNGEERAKGNILERFSAQQFPDLHSELNLSSLELGDSALYFCASTRTGGDHNEQFFGPGTRLTVL.

This clone was recorded a few times. This chain links TRBV7-9 with TRBJ1-1; tentatively, D is TRBD1 (5 bases). Germline V gene lookup returns CDR1 SEHNR and CDR2 FQNEAQ (reference sequence). V lost 7 bases and J lost 1, with 16 bases in between. There are 15 residues in the CDR3. The CDR3 loop reads CASIFHPGGNTEAFF. Written as DNA, the CDR3 is TGTGCCAGCATATTCCACCCCGGGGGGAACACTGAAGCTTTCTTT.

The sample holds a few counts of this clone. This sequence joins TRBV9 and TRBJ1-2; perhaps TRBD1 as D (5 bases). The ends were cut back, 0 bases at V and 8 bases at J, with 11 bases in the middle. The germline CDR1 and CDR2 sequences are SGDLS and YYNGEE. The CDR3 length is 13 residues. This CDR3 is CASSVDWGGGYTF. The DNA of the CDR3 is TGTGCCAGCAGCGTAGATTGGGGCGGCGGCTACACCTTC.

J is TRBJ1-6 and V is TRBV2; the D is unclear. This CDR3 is 15 amino acids long. Germline values: CDR1 SNHLY, CDR2 FYNNEI. V lost 2 bases to trimming and J lost 6 bases, with 11 bases between them. For the CDR3, the DNA is TGTGCCAGCAGTGAATCTGGACTGTTTAATTCACCCCTCCACTTT. Amino acid sequence: CASSESGLFNSPLHF.

CDR3 region: CAWSVRGSGRMGSTDTQYF. CDR3 coding DNA: TGTGCCTGGAGTGTACGGGGTAGCGGGAGGATGGGGAGCACAGATACGCAGTATTTT. The V gene is TRBV30, the J gene TRBJ2-3, with 10 bases identical to TRBD2. The V segment lost 0 bases and the J segment 0 bases; nucleotides outside the gene matches: 12. CDR1 and CDR2 from the germline V gene are GTSNPN and SVGIG (reference sequence). This CDR3 has 19 amino acids.

This chain connects TRBV30 to TRBJ1-2, with TRBD1 as a possible D gene (6 bases). The V gene's germline CDR1 is GTSNPN and CDR2 SVGIG (reference sequence). This CDR3 region has 13 residues. V lost 2 bases and J 14 bases, leaving 21 bases between the germline ends. CDR3 loop: CAWSTTKTGSGTF. CDR3 DNA sequence: TGTGCCTGGAGTACAACAAAGACAGGATCTGGGACCTTC.

V gene TRBV30 combines with J gene TRBJ2-3; D is perhaps TRBD2 (6 bases). CDR3 length: 13 amino acids. CDR1 is GTSNPN and CDR2 is SVGIG in the germline V gene (reference sequence). The germline V and J ends were trimmed by 5 bases and 1 base, with 10 bases remaining between them. CDR3 protein: CAWSASGTDTQYF. CDR3 sequence (DNA): TGTGCCTGGTCCGCTAGCGGCACAGATACGCAGTATTTT.

V usage is TRBV6-4 and J usage is TRBJ2-7; possibly TRBD1 for D (5 bases). This CDR3 region has 14 residues. V shed 8 bases and J shed 4 bases, with 18 bases lying between them. Germline V gives CDR1 MRHNA, CDR2 SNTAGT. CDR3 sequence (DNA): TGTGCCAGCCGCGACAGACAGCCTTTTTACGAGCAGTACTTC. Translation gives CASRDRQPFYEQYF.

J is TRBJ2-7 and V is TRBV7-9; TRBD2 is a possible D gene (5 bases). This CDR3 region has 14 residues. V gave up 1 base and J gave up 2 bases, with 9 bases separating them. CDR1 is SEHNR, CDR2 FQNEAQ, per germline (reference sequence). CDR3 residues: CASSLGRIPYEQYF. CDR3 sequence (DNA): TGTGCCAGCAGCTTAGGGAGGATCCCCTACGAGCAGTACTTC.

The chain has TRBV6-6 and TRBJ1-1; no clear D. The CDR3 loop spans 12 amino acids. Germline CDR1 MNHNY, CDR2 SVGAGI (reference sequence). The germline V and J ends were trimmed by 4 bases and 4 bases, with 7 bases remaining between them. The CDR3 bases are TGTGCCAGCAGTTCCGGAGGCACTGAAGCTTTCTTT. Protein product: CASSSGGTEAFF.

The chain joins TRBV29-1 to TRBJ1-2; D perhaps matches TRBD1 (5 bases). The CDR3 loop spans 12 amino acids. The V and J ends lost 4 bases and 4 bases respectively, with 10 bases between them. Germline loops: CDR1 SQVTM, CDR2 ANQGSEA. The CDR3 loop reads CSVVGGTYGYTF. The CDR3 coding sequence is TGCAGCGTTGTGGGGGGGACCTATGGCTACACCTTC.